These 30 T cell receptor beta chains came from one sample sequenced in a study of cytomegalovirus exposure and HLA in healthy donors. Amplification used 60 Vbeta primers and 13 Jbeta primers. Profiling relied on immunoSEQ multiplex PCR, and the TCRdb table lists in-frame clones only, not all of them. The sample records approximately 180,000 clones, about 69% being singletons. Sequenced: PBMCs. The receptors here all came from a human donor in good health.

The chain links TRBV19 to TRBJ2-1; D is uncertain. CDR1 and CDR2 (germline): LNHDA, SQIVND (reference sequence). The CDR3 extends over 14 amino acids. Deletions cut 3 bases from V and 8 bases from J, with 14 bases between. The CDR3 coding sequence is TGTGCCAGTAGTATCGGGTATGGCATCGATGAGCAGTTCTTC. Translation: CASSIGYGIDEQFF.

With respect to this clone: Mismatch with germline at one junction end may stem from a read error. The V gene is TRBV7-9, the J gene TRBJ1-1; TRBD1 aligns across 9 bases. The CDR3 has 15 amino acids. Germline V gene sequence: CDR1 SEHNR, CDR2 FQNEAQ (reference sequence). The CDR3, as DNA: TGTTCCAGCAGCACCTACAGGGGGCGGAACACTGAAGCTTTCTTT. It is translated as CSSSTYRGRNTEAFF.

The gene calls are TRBV4-1 and TRBJ2-1; D might be TRBD2 (6 bases). Trimming removed 0 bases at V and 0 bases at J, with 12 bases between. The length of the CDR3 is 17 residues. CDR1 is MGHRA and CDR2 is YSYEKL in the germline V gene. The CDR3 DNA reads as TGCGCCAGCAGCCAAGATCATAGCGGAAGCTCCTACAATGAGCAGTTCTTC. It translates to CASSQDHSGSSYNEQFF.

V is TRBV7-3 and J is TRBJ1-1; 7 bases map to TRBD1. The ends lost 5 bases at V and 5 bases at J; junction bases unmatched: 5. The germline V gene encodes CDR1 SGHTA and CDR2 FQGTGA. The CDR3 totals 13 residues. The chain's CDR3 is CASSLQGGTEAFF. For the CDR3, the DNA is TGTGCCAGCAGCCTTCAGGGGGGAACTGAAGCTTTCTTT.

The chain links TRBV4-1 to TRBJ2-3, with 8 nucleotides matching TRBD2. Per the germline V gene, CDR1 is MGHRA and CDR2 is YSYEKL. J gave up 6 bases and V 0 bases, and 5 bases lay outside the gene matches. CDR3 length equals 15 residues. The CDR3 DNA is TGCGCCAGCAGCCAAGAACAGCGGGGGACCGATACGCAGTATTTT. Translating gives CASSQEQRGTDTQYF.

This clone appeared once. Other DNA sequences from this sample encode an identical CDR3 as well. The V gene is TRBV27, the J gene TRBJ1-2, with 9 bases fitting TRBD1. The V gene end was trimmed by 3 bases and the J gene end by 8 bases; junction bases not matched to a gene: 13. Germline CDR1 MNHEY, CDR2 SMNVEV (reference sequence). This CDR3 has 16 residues. The CDR3 reads CASSLSTGGGEDGYTF. The CDR3 DNA sequence: TGTGCCAGCAGTTTGTCTACAGGGGGCGGCGAGGACGGCTACACCTTC.

The chain carries TRBV4-1 and TRBJ2-7; 8 positions agree with TRBD1. V was clipped by 2 bases and J by 12 bases; unmatched bases: 18. From germline, CDR1 is MGHRA and CDR2 YSYEKL. The CDR3 has 16 amino acids. The CDR3 sequence is CASSQNQGGDRGRLYF. CDR3 nucleotides: TGCGCCAGCAGCCAAAACCAGGGCGGAGACAGGGGACGATTGTACTTC.

This clone was seen only a few times. The chain has TRBV2 and TRBJ1-2; 7 bases map to TRBD1. V gave up 7 bases and J gave up 3 bases; unmatched junction bases: 11. CDR1 and CDR2 (germline): SNHLY, FYNNEI. The CDR3 sequence is 15 residues long. DNA for the CDR3: TGTGCCAGCATTCTCAGTGGAGACAGGGACTATGGCTACACCTTC. As protein: CASILSGDRDYGYTF.

In its sample, this clone was seen a few times. The genes are TRBV7-8 and TRBJ1-5, with 7 bases that match TRBD1. CDR1 is SGHVS, CDR2 FQNEAQ, per germline. V gave up 6 bases and J gave up 0 bases; unmatched junction bases: 8. The CDR3 contains 16 residues. The CDR3 DNA reads TGTGCCAGCAGTTATAGGACAGGTGATAGCAATCAGCCCCAGCATTTT. Amino acid sequence: CASSYRTGDSNQPQHF.

The rearrangement links TRBV29-1 to TRBJ2-1; 7 bases map to TRBD1. Losses at the gene ends were 5 bases for V and 9 bases for J; bases not matched to a gene: 10. CDR3 length equals 13 residues. CDR1 is SQVTM, CDR2 ANQGSEA, per germline. CDR3: CSVTATGWGEQFF. The CDR3 coding sequence is TGCAGCGTTACCGCGACAGGGTGGGGTGAGCAGTTCTTC.

V usage is TRBV19 and J usage is TRBJ1-1; perhaps TRBD1 as D (6 bases). This CDR3 is 14 amino acids long. The germline V and J ends were trimmed by 7 bases and 0 bases, with 12 bases remaining between them. Germline lookup yields CDR1 LNHDA and CDR2 SQIVND (reference sequence). CDR3 protein: CASNDRFMNTEAFF. The CDR3 DNA reads as TGTGCCAGTAATGACAGGTTCATGAACACTGAAGCTTTCTTT.

V is TRBV5-1 and J is TRBJ1-6, with D tentatively TRBD1 (6 bases). V was trimmed by 6 bases and J by 7 bases, leaving 17 bases between them. The length of the CDR3 is 15 residues. Germline CDR1 and CDR2: SGHRS and YFSETQ. The CDR3 bases are TGCGCCAGCAACAGTCGAGACGGACAGAATTCACCCCTCCACTTT. Residues: CASNSRDGQNSPLHF. Using reference TRBV5-1 and TRBJ1-6 for the parts outside the CDR3, the full variable domain is KAGVTQTPRYLIKTRGQQVTLSCSPISGHRSVSWYQQTPGQGLQFLFEYFSETQRNKGNFPGRFSGRQFSNSRSEMNVSTLELGDSALYLCASNSRDGQNSPLHFGNGTRLTVT.

The CDR3 here is CASRTIDSRNEKLFF. DNA for the CDR3: TGTGCCAGTAGGACCATTGACAGCCGTAATGAAAAACTGTTTTTT. The V and J genes are TRBV19 and TRBJ1-4; TRBD1 might be the D (5 bases). The CDR3 loop spans 15 amino acids. Germline CDR1 reads LNHDA; CDR2 reads SQIVND (reference sequence). With 6 bases removed from V and 4 bases from J, the gap between germline ends came to 15 bases.

The genes are TRBV19 and TRBJ2-5; D gene unclear. V shed 3 bases and J shed 1 base, with 12 bases lying between them. Germline loops: CDR1 LNHDA, CDR2 SQIVND (reference sequence). The CDR3 runs to 15 residues. The CDR3 reads CASSISPGTQETQYF. The CDR3 DNA is TGTGCCAGTAGTATCAGCCCAGGCACCCAAGAGACCCAGTACTTC.

This clone was observed a few times. The V call is TRBV9, the J call TRBJ2-5; TRBD2 matches at 8 bases. Germline CDR1 reads SGDLS; CDR2 reads YYNGEE. CDR3 length equals 15 residues. V shed 0 bases, J shed 5 bases, and the junction held 6 bases outside the gene matches. This CDR3 reads CASSVVSSGWETQYF. The CDR3 coding sequence is TGTGCCAGCAGCGTAGTATCTAGCGGGTGGGAGACCCAGTACTTC.

This chain links TRBV19 with TRBJ2-7; D not resolved. Germline values: CDR1 LNHDA, CDR2 SQIVND (reference sequence). With 5 bases removed from V and 3 bases from J, the gap between germline ends came to 17 bases. The CDR3 totals 15 residues. The chain's CDR3 is CASSPSYGAHYEQYF. The CDR3 DNA sequence: TGTGCCAGTAGTCCTAGTTACGGCGCACACTACGAGCAGTACTTC.

CDR3: CASSQEGQDIYNEQFF. The CDR3 DNA reads TGCGCCAGCAGCCAAGAAGGACAGGACATTTACAATGAGCAGTTCTTC. This rearrangement joins TRBV4-1 to TRBJ2-1; 7 nucleotides align to TRBD1. The CDR3 is 16 residues long. Germline lookup yields CDR1 MGHRA and CDR2 YSYEKL. The trim removed 0 bases at V and 4 bases at J, leaving 6 bases unmatched.

The table lists this clone with a count of one. The chain is built from TRBV5-1 and TRBJ2-3, with 7 bases lining up with TRBD1. The V gene's germline CDR1 is SGHRS and CDR2 YFSETQ. The V and J ends lost 4 bases and 6 bases, in that order; junction bases with no gene match: 8. This CDR3 comprises 14 residues. In DNA form, the CDR3 reads TGCGCCAGCAGCGGGGGACAGTCACAGGATACGCAGTATTTT. This gives the protein CASSGGQSQDTQYF.

Details on this clone: Compared with germline, one end of the junction differs, possibly owing to a read error. V is TRBV5-1 and J is TRBJ2-3; 10 bases are a match to TRBD2. CDR3 length: 15 amino acids. The germline V gene has CDR1 SGHRS and CDR2 YFSETQ. CDR3 amino acids: CASSLAGASTDTQYF. The CDR3 nucleotides read TGCGCTAGCAGCCTAGCGGGGGCAAGCACAGATACGCAGTATTTT.

This clone was observed once. The CDR3 reads CASSLGWTGREETQYF. The CDR3, as DNA: TGTGCCAGCAGCTTAGGGTGGACAGGGCGAGAGGAGACCCAGTACTTC. The J gene is TRBJ2-5, the V gene TRBV7-8; 8 bases fit TRBD1. Germline CDR1 reads SGHVS; CDR2 reads FQNEAQ. The length of the CDR3 is 16 residues. V lost 1 base, J lost 5 bases, and 9 bases stayed unmatched.

This chain links TRBV19 with TRBJ2-7; D perhaps matches TRBD2 (5 bases). CDR1 is LNHDA and CDR2 is SQIVND in the germline V gene (reference sequence). V lost 1 base to trimming and J lost 6 bases, with 13 bases between them. This CDR3 is 14 amino acids long. This CDR3 is CASSIARDHSEQYF. The CDR3 DNA follows: TGTGCCAGTAGTATAGCCCGGGATCATAGCGAGCAGTACTTC.

The V call is TRBV30, the J call TRBJ2-1, with a weak D call TRBD1 (5 bases). This CDR3 region has 14 residues. CDR1 and CDR2 (germline): GTSNPN, SVGIG (reference sequence). The V end was cut by 5 bases, the J end by 1 base, with 12 bases between. CDR3 in amino acids: CAWVSGQSYNEQFF. Here the CDR3 DNA reads TGTGCCTGGGTTTCAGGGCAATCCTACAATGAGCAGTTCTTC.

V is TRBV29-1 and J is TRBJ2-3; 9 positions match TRBD2. J was trimmed by 1 base and V by 4 bases; bases with no gene match: 18. The length of the CDR3 is 19 residues. Germline CDR1 SQVTM, CDR2 ANQGSEA. The CDR3 loop is CSVGKGRRGGGSGTDTQYF. In nucleotides, the CDR3 is TGCAGCGTTGGGAAGGGACGACGCGGGGGGGGTTCGGGCACAGATACGCAGTATTTT.

The V gene is TRBV4-1, the J gene TRBJ2-1; 11 nucleotides match TRBD2. V shed 4 bases and J 4 bases; nucleotides not matched to a gene: 3. The CDR3 is made up of 15 amino acids. CDR1 is MGHRA, CDR2 YSYEKL, per germline. This CDR3 is CASSPGLAGYNEQFF. CDR3 DNA: TGCGCCAGCAGCCCCGGACTAGCGGGTTACAATGAGCAGTTCTTC.

Note on this clone: Other DNA sequences in the same sample also yield this CDR3. The chain joins TRBV6-1 to TRBJ1-1; D unclear. Germline V gene lookup returns CDR1 MNHNS and CDR2 SASEGT. This CDR3 spans 13 amino acids. Trimming left V 3 bases short and J 2 bases short, with 7 bases between. The CDR3 DNA is TGTGCCAGCAGTGATACAGACAACACTGAAGCTTTCTTT. It encodes CASSDTDNTEAFF.

In this sample, this clone turned up a few times. The chain recombines TRBV9 with TRBJ1-6, with D possibly matching TRBD1 (6 bases). The V end was cut by 3 bases, the J end by 5 bases, with 9 bases between. Germline V gives CDR1 SGDLS, CDR2 YYNGEE. The CDR3 is 14 amino acids. CDR3 nucleotide sequence: TGTGCCAGCAGCGGACAGGTAGATAATTCACCCCTCCACTTT. This encodes CASSGQVDNSPLHF.

This clone was detected once. The gene calls are TRBV9 and TRBJ2-6; D perhaps matches TRBD1 (6 bases). Trimming shortened V by 4 bases and J by 4 bases, and 18 bases separated the two germline ends. The CDR3 totals 17 residues. CDR1 is SGDLS, CDR2 YYNGEE, per germline. CDR3 in DNA: TGTGCCAGCAGCAACCCGGGCCTAAGGGGGGGGGCCAACGTCCTGACTTTC. Translation: CASSNPGLRGGANVLTF.

J is TRBJ1-2 and V is TRBV19, with TRBD1 identical over 7 bases. The germline gives CDR1 LNHDA, CDR2 SQIVND (reference sequence). The CDR3 is 15 residues long. Unmatched junction bases numbered 9, after V lost 4 bases and J lost 4 bases. CDR3 coding DNA: TGTGCCAGTAGTACCTCCCGACAGGGATTCTATGGCTACACCTTC. Translated: CASSTSRQGFYGYTF.

The chain carries TRBV5-8 and TRBJ2-7; a possible D gene is TRBD2 (6 bases). Germline CDR1 is SGHTS and CDR2 is YDEGEE. The CDR3 spans 15 residues. V was cut by 3 bases and J by 1 base, with 14 bases left in between. As DNA, the CDR3 is TGTGCCAGCAGCTCCGGGACTGCCGTATCCTACGAGCAGTACTTC. This encodes CASSSGTAVSYEQYF.

The chain links TRBV27 to TRBJ1-2, with 7 bases identical to TRBD1. Germline loops: CDR1 MNHEY, CDR2 SMNVEV (reference sequence). This CDR3 is built from 14 residues. With V trimmed by 3 bases and J by 8 bases, 9 bases remained unmatched. CDR3: CASSFGTAIGGYTF. CDR3 nucleotide sequence: TGTGCCAGCAGTTTTGGGACAGCGATTGGGGGCTACACCTTC.